The 3 T cell receptor beta chains below come from one sample, sequenced in a study of identical twins. MiXCR, run by TCRdb on the 5' RACE reads, gives a single entry per CDR3 protein. The sample has some 730,000 distinct CDR3 sequences, 18% seen once; the top ten hold 13%. This sample was shared with a second study, whose subject was T cells expressing NK-cell markers.

Sequencing was carried out using PBMCs. These TCRs come from a woman aged 18-35 years in good health.

The CDR3 DNA is TGCAGTGCTAGACAGACAGGGGGCGGTTATGGCGAGCAGTACTTC. Translating gives CSARQTGGGYGEQYF. The chain has TRBV20-1 and TRBJ2-7; 10 nucleotides line up with TRBD1. V lost 2 bases, J lost 6 bases, and 10 bases stayed unmatched. Per the germline V gene, CDR1 is DFQATT and CDR2 is SNEGSKA (reference sequence). This CDR3 has 15 residues.

This clonotype was recorded a few times. The chain couples TRBV29-1 to TRBJ2-3, with a tentative D call TRBD2 (6 bases). V gave up 0 bases and J gave up 2 bases, with 15 bases separating them. The CDR3 is 16 residues long. Germline loops: CDR1 SQVTM, CDR2 ANQGSEA. The chain's CDR3 is CSVEDPRRGDTDTQYF. CDR3 DNA: TGCAGCGTTGAAGATCCCCGGCGGGGTGACACAGATACGCAGTATTTT.

This clonotype was counted at least ten times. This chain links TRBV5-1 with TRBJ1-1, with a weak D call TRBD1 (5 bases). The CDR3 length is 14 residues. Trimming stripped 4 bases from V and 4 bases from J, with 14 bases between. Germline V gives CDR1 SGHRS, CDR2 YFSETQ. CDR3 sequence: CASSLGEGPTEAFF. CDR3 bases: TGCGCCAGCAGCCTGGGGGAGGGTCCCACTGAAGCTTTCTTT.